Shown below are 2 T cell receptor beta chains from a single sample sequenced in a study of blood T cells in healthy people across ages. The use of a sample-barcoded 5' primer and a J-beta primer mix characterized a second PCR of roughly 7 to 11 cycles. A single record per CDR3 protein comes from TCRdb applying MiXCR to the 5' RACE reads. The sample records about a million distinct CDR3 sequences, 51% being singletons. The sample consisted of blood. The receptors were sampled from an older woman in good health.

The V gene is TRBV12-3 or TRBV12-4, the J gene TRBJ2-5; possibly TRBD2 for D (7 bases). TRBJ2-7 matches the DNA end more closely, so the J call is doubtful. The CDR3 is 14 amino acids. CDR3 region: CASSLSRGGHEQYF. The CDR3 nucleotides are TGTGCCAGTAGTCTTAGCAGGGGAGGGCACGAGCAGTACTTC.

This chain uses TRBV5-1 with TRBJ2-7, with unresolved D. The germline V gene encodes CDR1 SGHRS and CDR2 YFSETQ. The CDR3 is 10 amino acids. V lost 6 bases to trimming and J lost 5 bases, with 6 bases between them. CDR3 sequence reads: CASNHDEQYF. As DNA, the CDR3 is TGCGCCAGCAATCACGACGAGCAGTACTTC.